Listed here is a single T cell receptor beta chain. Its cognate antigen is unknown. A far larger clone is a single base away, which makes a read error likely. The data originate from a study of prognosis after radiotherapy for stage I lung cancer. The overall study: The patients included 12 to 15 who had newly diagnosed primary stage I lung tumors, along with 5 or 6 others who had oligometastatic NSCLC after their primary tumor had been surgically resected. Several patients presented with squamous cell carcinoma, about 12 with adenocarcinoma. Study outcomes and limitations: TRBV and TRBJ gene usage reportedly differed between patients with and without metastases. Tumor-specific status of the expanded TCR clones was not determined in the analysis.

Genomic DNA yielded TCR beta CDR3, amplified by two-round multiplex PCR. Every TRBV and TRBJ gene had its own specific primer in first-round PCR. MiXCR, run by TCRdb on the multiplex PCR reads, gives a single entry per CDR3 protein. The repertoire holds approximately 22,000 distinct CDR3 sequences, 40% to 45% seen once, with 30% to 35% in the top ten. The sample in question was PBMCs, obtained before or after stereotactic body radiation therapy (not recorded which). This receptor was identified in a donor aged 50 or older with non-small cell lung cancer.

CDR3 bases: TGTGACACTTCAGGACTAGCGGGAGTGGGCGAGCAGTACTTC. Its protein is CDTSGLAGVGEQYF. This chain links TRBV6-8 with TRBJ2-7, with 13 bases matching TRBD2. The CDR3 spans 14 residues. Germline CDR1 reads MNHGY; CDR2 reads SAAAGT.